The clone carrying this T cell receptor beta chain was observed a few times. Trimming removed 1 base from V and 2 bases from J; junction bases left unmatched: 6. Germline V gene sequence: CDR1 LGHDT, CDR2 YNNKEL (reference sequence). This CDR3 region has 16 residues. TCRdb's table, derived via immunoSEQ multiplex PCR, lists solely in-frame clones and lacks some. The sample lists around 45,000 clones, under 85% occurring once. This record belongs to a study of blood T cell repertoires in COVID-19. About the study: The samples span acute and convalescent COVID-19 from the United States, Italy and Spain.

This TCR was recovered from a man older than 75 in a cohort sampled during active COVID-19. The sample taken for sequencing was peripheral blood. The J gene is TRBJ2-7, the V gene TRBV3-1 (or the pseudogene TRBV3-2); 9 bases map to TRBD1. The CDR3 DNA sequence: TGTGCCAGCAGCCAAGTTCCCGGGACAGGGACCTACGAGCAGTACTTC. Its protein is CASSQVPGTGTYEQYF.